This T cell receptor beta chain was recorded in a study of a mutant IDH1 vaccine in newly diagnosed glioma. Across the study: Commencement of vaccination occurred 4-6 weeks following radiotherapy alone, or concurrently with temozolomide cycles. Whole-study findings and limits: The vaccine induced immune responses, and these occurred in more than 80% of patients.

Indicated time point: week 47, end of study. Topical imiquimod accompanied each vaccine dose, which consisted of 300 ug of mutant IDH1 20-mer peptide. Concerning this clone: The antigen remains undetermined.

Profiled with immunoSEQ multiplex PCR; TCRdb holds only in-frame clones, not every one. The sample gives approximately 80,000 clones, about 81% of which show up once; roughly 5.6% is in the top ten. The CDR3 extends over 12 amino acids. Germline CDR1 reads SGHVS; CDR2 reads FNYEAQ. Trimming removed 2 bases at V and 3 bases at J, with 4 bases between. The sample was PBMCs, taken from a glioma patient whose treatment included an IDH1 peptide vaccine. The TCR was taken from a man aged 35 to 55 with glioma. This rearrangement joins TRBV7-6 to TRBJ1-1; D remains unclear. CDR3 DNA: TGTGCCAGCAGCTTATTGGACACTGAAGCTTTCTTT. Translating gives CASSLLDTEAFF. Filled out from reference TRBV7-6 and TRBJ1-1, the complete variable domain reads GAGVSQSPRYKVTKRGQDVALRCDPISGHVSLYWYRQALGQGPEFLTYFNYEAQQDKSGLPNDRFSAERPEGSISTLTIQRTEQRDSAMYRCASSLLDTEAFFGQGTRLTVV.